This passage covers 14 T cell receptor beta chains from one sample sequenced in a study of metastatic and nonmetastatic thyroid tumors. TCRdb redid the clone calls on the PCR reads using MiXCR. The table records around 53,000 clones, roughly 15% of them present only once. All patients reached thyroid surgery having received no treatment beforehand. Input material: blood. The receptors stem from a female donor with papillary thyroid cancer or a benign thyroid nodule (not recorded which). Some clones in this sample may be carry-over from other donors' samples.

There are a few counts of this clone. V gene TRBV28 combines with J gene TRBJ1-2, with 7 bases matching TRBD1. The trim removed 3 bases at V and 8 bases at J, leaving 12 bases unmatched. Germline loops: CDR1 MDHEN, CDR2 SYDVKM. The CDR3 contains 15 residues. CDR3 nucleotide sequence: TGTGCCAGCAGTTTTTTAGGGGGCAATAACCACGGCTACACCTTC. Protein product: CASSFLGGNNHGYTF.

This clone was seen ten or more times. The CDR3 region is CASSTGGGNTEAFF. CDR3 nucleotides: TGCGCCAGCAGCACGGGCGGAGGGAACACTGAAGCTTTCTTT. This chain joins TRBV5-1 and TRBJ1-1; D uncertain. The CDR3 sequence is 14 residues long. Deletions cut 4 bases from V and 1 base from J, with 11 bases between. Per germline, CDR1 SGHRS and CDR2 YFSETQ.

This clone was counted between two and nine times. The chain joins TRBV29-1 to TRBJ1-2, with D unclear. This CDR3 has 14 amino acids. The V and J ends lost 6 bases and 7 bases respectively, with 21 bases between them. Germline-derived CDR1 and CDR2 are SQVTM and ANQGSEA. The CDR3 loop reads CSVSDQRGWRGYTF. CDR3 coding DNA: TGCAGCGTCTCGGACCAGCGGGGATGGCGTGGCTACACCTTC.

This clone was recorded at least ten times. For the CDR3, the DNA is TGCAGTGCGCCGGCCGGGACTAGCGGAACCGGGGAGCTGTTTTTT. Residues: CSAPAGTSGTGELFF. V is TRBV20-1 and J is TRBJ2-2; 11 bases align to TRBD2. The CDR3 loop spans 15 amino acids. Germline lookup yields CDR1 DFQATT and CDR2 SNEGSKA (reference sequence). After removal of 6 bases from V and 5 bases from J, the junction contained 8 bases not matched to a gene.

On this clone itself: The junction departs from the called germline gene at one end, perhaps through a read error. The chain couples TRBV25-1 to TRBJ1-2; D may be TRBD1 (6 bases). Germline V gene data show CDR1 as MGHDK and CDR2 as SYGVNS. The CDR3 sequence is 15 residues long. The chain's CDR3 is CSSIESLLGAYGYTF. The CDR3 nucleotides are TGTTCCAGCATTGAATCACTGTTGGGGGCCTATGGCTACACCTTC.

This clone was observed at least ten times. V usage is TRBV2 and J usage is TRBJ1-3; D is perhaps TRBD1 (5 bases). The CDR3 extends over 15 amino acids. V dropped 6 bases and J dropped 4 bases, with 16 bases sitting between them. Germline V lookup: CDR1 SNHLY, CDR2 FYNNEI. CDR3 sequence reads: CASRLRGGSGNTIYF. DNA for the CDR3: TGTGCCAGCAGACTGCGCGGGGGATCCGGAAACACCATATATTTT.

This clone was picked up many times. The germline gene is not matched at one end of the junction; a read error may be the cause. This same CDR3 is encoded by further DNA sequences in the sample. The chain is built from TRBV28 and TRBJ1-1, with 8 bases that match TRBD1. The CDR3 has 17 residues. From germline, CDR1 is MDHEN and CDR2 SYDVKM. CDR3 sequence (DNA): TGTGCCAGCACCATCTCCGGACAGGGAAGGAGAAACACTGAGGCTTTCTTT. Protein: CASTISGQGRRNTEAFF.

This chain joins TRBV5-1 and TRBJ2-7; D might be TRBD1 (6 bases). Germline loops: CDR1 SGHRS, CDR2 YFSETQ. Trimming removed 4 bases at V and 3 bases at J, with 17 bases between. CDR3 length: 15 amino acids. The CDR3 sequence: CASSLGAGLFYEQYF. For the CDR3, the DNA is TGCGCCAGCAGCCTGGGGGCAGGACTTTTCTACGAGCAGTACTTC.

This clone was counted a few times. At one boundary the junction diverges from the germline segment, which might be a read error. The chain couples TRBV19 to TRBJ1-5; D uncertain. The length of the CDR3 is 14 residues. The germline gives CDR1 LNHDA, CDR2 SQIVND (reference sequence). The CDR3, as DNA: TGTGCCATTAGTATCAGCGGTCAACACCAGCCCCAGCATTTT. Amino acids: CAISISGQHQPQHF.

The chain has TRBV19 and TRBJ2-7; weak D call: TRBD1 (6 bases). The germline V gene has CDR1 LNHDA and CDR2 SQIVND (reference sequence). The CDR3 extends over 13 amino acids. With 7 bases removed from V and 6 bases from J, the gap between germline ends came to 16 bases. The CDR3: CASNQGRSGEQYF. The CDR3 DNA follows: TGTGCCAGTAATCAGGGGCGCTCGGGCGAGCAGTACTTC.

This clone was detected ten times or more. V usage is TRBV19 and J usage is TRBJ2-3, with D maybe TRBD2 (5 bases). This CDR3 is 15 amino acids long. Germline assignment: CDR1 LNHDA and CDR2 SQIVND (reference sequence). V lost 1 base and J 0 bases, leaving 8 bases between the germline ends. The CDR3 DNA sequence: TGTGCCAGTAGTATAGGCCCGGGAAGCACAGATACGCAGTATTTT. Protein: CASSIGPGSTDTQYF.

This clone was observed at least ten times. The CDR3 nucleotides are TGTGCCAGCAGGCATGGGGGAGGCTATGGCTACACCTTC. Translated: CASRHGGGYGYTF. The rearrangement uses TRBV27 and TRBJ1-2; D is perhaps TRBD1 (5 bases). The ends were cut back, 6 bases at V and 4 bases at J, with 12 bases in the middle. This CDR3 has 13 residues. CDR1 and CDR2 from the germline V gene are MNHEY and SMNVEV (reference sequence).

A few counts support this clone. V usage is TRBV6-2 or TRBV6-3 and J usage is TRBJ2-3; D is unresolved. This CDR3 is built from 14 residues. Trimming took off 6 bases at V and 4 bases at J, with 14 bases between the two ends. Germline lookup yields CDR1 MNHEY and CDR2 SVGEGT. As DNA, the CDR3 is TGTGCCAGCAGACTCCCGGGTGCGCCAGATACGCAGTATTTT. Its protein is CASRLPGAPDTQYF.

The chain is built from TRBV12-3 or TRBV12-4 and TRBJ2-1; 7 bases fit TRBD1. V was clipped by 7 bases and J by 5 bases; unmatched bases: 8. The CDR3 has 14 amino acids. The CDR3 loop is CASTVDRVNNEQFF. The DNA of the CDR3 is TGTGCCAGCACCGTAGACAGGGTCAACAATGAGCAGTTCTTC.